A selection of T cell receptor beta chains follows, all from one sample in a study of shared clonotypes between healthy human individuals. Clones were sequenced by immunoSEQ multiplex PCR, and TCRdb holds only the in-frame ones, with some missing. The sample carries about 1.5 million clones, roughly 96% recorded once. Sample: naive CD4+ T cells sorted from blood. The receptors originated from a young man in good health. The CDR3 runs from the conserved cysteine through the conserved F or W. Fields, in order: J gene, CDR3 length, V gene, clone size, D gene, CDR3 protein, CDR3 DNA. A D gene is named only where the DNA matches it firmly. Size is omitted from some rows. Given values are once, few, many or a class for expanded clones.

TRBJ2-3	17	TRBV5-1	.	TRBD2	CASSLGLADTSTDTQYF	TGCGCCAGCAGCCTCGGACTAGCCGACACTAGCACAGATACGCAGTATTTT
TRBJ1-5	18	TRBV28	once	TRBD1	CASSLPGQGMISNQPQHF	TGTGCCAGCAGTTTACCGGGACAGGGAATGATTAGCAATCAGCCCCAGCATTTT
TRBJ2-1	15	TRBV27	.	.	CATSQEGLLYNEQFF	TGTGCCACCTCGCAAGAGGGACTCCTATACAATGAGCAGTTCTTC
TRBJ1-2	11	TRBV6-1	.	.	CASSAGTGYTF	TGTGCCAGCAGTGCGGGCACTGGCTACACCTTC
TRBJ2-5	16	TRBV11-3	.	.	CASSLGVRGAAETQYF	TGTGCCAGCAGCTTAGGGGTTAGGGGGGCAGCGGAGACCCAGTACTTC
TRBJ2-1	16	TRBV18	.	.	CASSPRDRISYNEQFF	TGTGCCAGCTCACCTAGGGACCGAATCTCCTACAATGAGCAGTTCTTC
TRBJ2-3	16	TRBV4-1	.	TRBD2	CASSLGGGRAADTQYF	TGCGCCAGCAGCTTAGGCGGCGGGAGGGCGGCAGATACGCAGTATTTT
TRBJ2-3	19	TRBV6-1	once	TRBD2	CASSEASGLAPLRTDTQYF	TGTGCCAGCAGTGAAGCGTCAGGACTAGCCCCCCTTCGCACAGATACGCAGTATTTT
TRBJ2-2	15	TRBV6-5	.	.	CASSYRATLGGELFF	TGTGCCAGCAGTTACAGGGCTACCCTCGGCGGGGAGCTGTTTTTT
TRBJ2-7	15	TRBV5-4	once	.	CASSLGGDGGNEQYF	TGTGCCAGCAGCTTAGGAGGGGACGGGGGAAACGAGCAGTACTTC
TRBJ2-7	15	TRBV6-1	.	.	CASGSAGRSSYEQYF	TGTGCCAGCGGGTCGGCAGGCAGAAGCTCCTACGAGCAGTACTTC
TRBJ2-7	14	TRBV11-2	.	.	CASSRDTPSYEQYF	TGTGCCAGCAGCCGGGACACCCCCTCCTACGAGCAGTACTTC
TRBJ2-2	17	TRBV29-1	.	TRBD2	CSVPSVAGGLSTGELFF	TGCAGCGTTCCCTCAGTAGCGGGAGGACTTAGCACCGGGGAGCTGTTTTTT
TRBJ1-2	14	TRBV6-6	.	.	CASSSPQASYGYTF	TGTGCCAGCAGTTCCCCGCAGGCCTCCTATGGCTACACCTTC
TRBJ2-5	15	TRBV5-1	.	TRBD2	CASSTGTSNQETQYF	TGCGCCAGCAGCACGGGGACTAGCAACCAAGAGACCCAGTACTTC
TRBJ2-3	15	TRBV11-3	once	.	CASSLGGSSTDTQYF	TGTGCCAGCAGCTTAGGGGGCAGTTCCACAGATACGCAGTATTTT
TRBJ2-3	12	TRBV5-4	.	TRBD1	CASSDRADTQYF	TGTGCCAGCAGCGACAGGGCGGATACGCAGTATTTT
TRBJ1-2	15	TRBV18	.	.	CASSPDRGRDYGYTF	TGTGCCAGCTCACCAGACCGGGGGCGCGACTATGGCTACACCTTC